This T cell receptor (beta chain) was recorded in a study of control samples from healthy donors and cancer patients (dated by TCRdb to 2019 to 2021). CDR1 and CDR2 were assigned from the germline V gene as MRHNA and SNTAGT. The CDR3 spans 17 residues, from the cysteine through the phenylalanine. The DNA shown is the 51-base CDR3, in frame from base 1. V has 0 bases trimmed and J has 8 bases trimmed; junction bases matching no gene number 15. On this clone: No antigen is known for it. One base away there is no much larger clone; base qualities are not given.

Libraries were constructed by the immunoSEQ multiplex PCR assay. TCRdb stores this immuneACCESS table with in-frame sequences only. Part of the clones is absent; in the studies checked, under half of the shortfall reflects unresolved V genes, and no reason is known for the rest. The sample includes tens of thousands of clones, with 91% observed a single time. The ten largest clones take up around 16% of the sample. The sequencing sample was made of blood. The sequence is built from TRBV6-4 and TRBJ1-2; TRBD1 fits 7 bases in the junction. This receptor was obtained from a man aged 25 to 40 in good health. The CDR3 region reads CASSDSRQGVPIWGYTF. The nucleotide sequence reads as follows: TGTGCCAGCAGTGACTCGAGGCAGGGGGTCCCCATTTGGGGCTACACCTTC.